These 32 T cell receptor beta chains were sequenced from one sample in a study of cytomegalovirus exposure and HLA in healthy donors. The assay was immunoSEQ multiplex PCR, and TCRdb's table has in-frame clones only and misses some. The repertoire holds 200,000 or so clones, approximately 80% seen once, with 13% in the top ten. The sample comprised PBMCs. The receptors come from a woman aged 30 to 39 in good health and CMV-seropositive.

V is TRBV28 and J is TRBJ2-5; a weak D match, TRBD2 (5 bases). The CDR3 covers 15 residues. CDR1 MDHEN and CDR2 SYDVKM come from the germline V gene. V lost 5 bases to trimming and J lost 1 base, with 14 bases between them. CDR3 DNA sequence: TGTGCCAGCAGTCTACCTTTGAGGGCCCAAGAGACCCAGTACTTC. This sequence encodes CASSLPLRAQETQYF.

J is TRBJ2-2 and V is TRBV5-1, with 9 bases fitting TRBD2. The CDR3 loop spans 16 amino acids. The J segment lost 1 base and the V segment lost 4 bases, leaving 5 bases of the junction unmatched. Germline CDR1 reads SGHRS; CDR2 reads YFSETQ. CDR3 coding DNA: TGCGCCAGCAGCCTCCCGACTAGCGGGAACACCGGGGAGCTGTTTTTT. This gives the protein CASSLPTSGNTGELFF.

This chain connects TRBV7-8 to TRBJ2-1; maybe TRBD1 (6 bases). Per the germline V gene, CDR1 is SGHVS and CDR2 is FQNEAQ. Trimming stripped 1 base from V and 6 bases from J, with 16 bases between. The length of the CDR3 is 16 residues. In DNA, the CDR3 is TGTGCCAGCAGCTTAGGGAAGGGGGTGGTGTCCAATGAGCAGTTCTTC. Translation: CASSLGKGVVSNEQFF.

The CDR3 DNA follows: TGTGCCAGCAGTTCCCGAACAGGGATGTTGGTCACCGGGGAGCTGTTTTTT. It specifies CASSSRTGMLVTGELFF. V is TRBV27 and J is TRBJ2-2; tentative D call: TRBD1 (6 bases). Trimming removed 4 bases from V and 4 bases from J, with 19 bases in between. The CDR3 totals 17 residues. Per the germline V gene, CDR1 is MNHEY and CDR2 is SMNVEV (reference sequence).

J is TRBJ1-1 and V is TRBV27; no firm D call. The CDR3 loop spans 13 amino acids. Trimming removed 6 bases at V and 0 bases at J, with 8 bases between. The germline CDR1 and CDR2 sequences are MNHEY and SMNVEV (reference sequence). CDR3 in DNA: TGTGCCAGCAGGTACACAGTGAACACTGAAGCTTTCTTT. Residues: CASRYTVNTEAFF.

The V gene is TRBV29-1, the J gene TRBJ2-1; TRBD2 might be the D (5 bases). Trimming stripped 7 bases from V and 5 bases from J, with 6 bases between. Germline CDR1 SQVTM, CDR2 ANQGSEA. The CDR3 is made up of 10 amino acids. Here the CDR3 DNA reads TGCAGCGGGACTGACAATGAGCAGTTCTTC. Its translation is CSGTDNEQFF.

The CDR3, as DNA: TGTGCCATCAGTGAGTCGACGCTAGCGGGAGCCGGGGAGCTGTTTTTT. Translated, it gives CAISESTLAGAGELFF. The gene calls are TRBV10-3 and TRBJ2-2; 10 bases agree with TRBD2. CDR3 length: 16 residues. The trim removed 0 bases at V and 6 bases at J, leaving 4 bases unmatched. Germline CDR1 reads ENHRY; CDR2 reads SYGVKD.

The chain combines TRBV6-5 with TRBJ2-1, with 9 bases aligning to TRBD2. The ends lost 5 bases at V and 0 bases at J; junction bases unmatched: 2. The CDR3 consists of 15 residues. Per the germline V gene, CDR1 is MNHEY and CDR2 is SVGAGI. The chain's CDR3 is CASSTSGSSYNEQFF. The CDR3, as DNA: TGTGCCAGCAGTACTAGCGGGTCCTCCTACAATGAGCAGTTCTTC.

This chain joins TRBV11-3 and TRBJ2-3, with 7 bases identical to TRBD2. Per germline, CDR1 SGHNT and CDR2 YENEEA. The CDR3 runs 18 residues. The ends lost 0 bases at V and 0 bases at J; junction bases unmatched: 9. The CDR3: CASSLDGGSGYSTDTQYF. The CDR3 DNA reads as TGTGCCAGCAGCTTAGACGGGGGGAGCGGCTATAGCACAGATACGCAGTATTTT.

The chain employs TRBV7-9 and TRBJ2-1; TRBD2 aligns across 15 bases. The V segment lost 3 bases and the J segment 9 bases; nucleotides outside the gene matches: 9. The CDR3 length is 17 residues. From germline, CDR1 is SEHNR and CDR2 FQNEAQ (reference sequence). CDR3 in DNA: TGTGCCAGCAGCTTCCCGGGACTAGCGGGAGGACCGGGTGAGCAGTTCTTC. As protein: CASSFPGLAGGPGEQFF.

V and J are TRBV6-5 and TRBJ1-5; 9 bases are shared with TRBD1. The CDR3 is 15 amino acids. The germline gives CDR1 MNHEY, CDR2 SVGAGI. Losses at the gene ends were 5 bases for V and 2 bases for J; bases not matched to a gene: 4. DNA of the CDR3: TGTGCCAGCAGTCAGACAGGGGGAGGCAATCAGCCCCAGCATTTT. Protein product: CASSQTGGGNQPQHF.

V and J are TRBV7-9 and TRBJ2-7; maybe TRBD1 (5 bases). V lost 7 bases to trimming and J lost 3 bases, with 22 bases between them. This CDR3 region has 16 residues. The V gene's germline CDR1 is SEHNR and CDR2 FQNEAQ (reference sequence). The CDR3 sequence is CASKDAGHGRNYEQYF. DNA for the CDR3: TGTGCCAGCAAAGATGCAGGACATGGAAGGAACTACGAGCAGTACTTC. Using reference TRBV7-9 and TRBJ2-7 for the parts outside the CDR3, the full variable domain is DTGVSQNPRHKITKRGQNVTFRCDPISEHNRLYWYRQTLGQGPEFLTYFQNEAQLEKSRLLSDRFSAERPKGSFSTLEIQRTEQGDSAMYLCASKDAGHGRNYEQYFGPGTRLTVT.

This rearrangement joins TRBV5-1 to TRBJ2-7; 7 bases are a match to TRBD1. V gave up 5 bases and J gave up 5 bases; unmatched junction bases: 13. Germline CDR1 reads SGHRS; CDR2 reads YFSETQ. The CDR3 has 15 residues. The CDR3 loop is CASSFRPGGMDEQYF. The DNA of the CDR3 is TGCGCCAGCAGTTTTAGGCCAGGGGGAATGGACGAGCAGTACTTC.

The J gene is TRBJ1-1, the V gene TRBV6-5; D unclear. The V end lost 5 bases, the J end lost 12 bases, and 10 bases lay between the germline ends. The CDR3 is 10 amino acids. Germline CDR1 is MNHEY and CDR2 is SVGAGI. CDR3 coding DNA: TGTGCCAGCAGTGAGCTGACAACTTTCTTT. Encoded protein: CASSELTTFF.

The chain couples TRBV19 to TRBJ2-2; TRBD2 is a possible D gene (6 bases). The CDR3 has 13 amino acids. V lost 3 bases to trimming and J lost 13 bases, with 15 bases between them. CDR1 is LNHDA, CDR2 SQIVND, per germline (reference sequence). CDR3 amino acids: CASSITGVGLLFF. CDR3 nucleotides: TGTGCCAGTAGTATTACGGGGGTTGGCTTGCTGTTTTTT. The complete variable domain, with remaining parts taken from reference TRBV19 and TRBJ2-2, reads DGGITQSPKYLFRKEGQNVTLSCEQNLNHDAMYWYRQDPGQGLRLIYYSQIVNDFQKGDIAEGYSVSREKKESFPLTVTSAQKNPTAFYLCASSITGVGLLFFGEGSRLTVL.

This chain connects TRBV7-9 to TRBJ1-1; 10 bases are a match to TRBD1. CDR1 and CDR2 (germline): SEHNR, FQNEAQ (reference sequence). V was pared by 7 bases and J by 6 bases, with 11 bases of the junction left unmatched. This CDR3 contains 15 residues. The CDR3 sequence: CASTIRDRGHAEAFF. As DNA, the CDR3 is TGTGCCAGCACCATACGCGACAGGGGGCATGCTGAAGCTTTCTTT.

The chain couples TRBV6-1 to TRBJ2-3, with TRBD1 matching 8 bases. Germline V gene sequence: CDR1 MNHNS, CDR2 SASEGT. Germline trimming cut 6 bases from V and 1 base from J; bases unmatched to any gene: 3. The CDR3 contains 14 residues. CDR3 coding DNA: TGTGCCAGCAGAGTGACAGGGGGCACAGATACGCAGTATTTT. It specifies CASRVTGGTDTQYF.

The V and J genes are TRBV10-3 and TRBJ2-3, with unresolved D. The CDR3 runs to 14 residues. The germline V gene encodes CDR1 ENHRY and CDR2 SYGVKD. Between the trimmed V and J ends, which lost 4 bases and 0 bases, there was a span of 8 bases. CDR3 sequence reads: CAISGSASTDTQYF. CDR3 DNA: TGTGCCATCAGTGGTTCCGCGAGCACAGATACGCAGTATTTT.

J is TRBJ2-5 and V is TRBV27; 7 bases map to TRBD1. The CDR3 is 14 amino acids. Trimming removed 5 bases from V and 1 base from J; junction bases left unmatched: 4. Germline CDR1 is MNHEY and CDR2 is SMNVEV (reference sequence). CDR3 amino acids: CASSQTGSQETQYF. DNA of the CDR3: TGTGCCAGCAGTCAGACAGGGTCCCAAGAGACCCAGTACTTC.

The DNA of the CDR3 is TGTGCCAGCAGTCCTTATGGGACGGGAGGCAATCAGCCCCAGCATTTT. This encodes CASSPYGTGGNQPQHF. This sequence joins TRBV27 and TRBJ1-5, with D possibly matching TRBD1 (5 bases). Per germline, CDR1 MNHEY and CDR2 SMNVEV (reference sequence). V lost 5 bases and J 2 bases, leaving 16 bases between the germline ends. The CDR3 sequence is 16 residues long.

A single count supports this clone. V gene TRBV27 combines with J gene TRBJ2-3, with 8 bases matching TRBD2. This CDR3 has 16 amino acids. Germline lookup yields CDR1 MNHEY and CDR2 SMNVEV (reference sequence). The ends lost 5 bases at V and 0 bases at J; junction bases unmatched: 7. The CDR3 region has the DNA TGTGCCAGCAGTCCGTTAGCGGGGTTTAGCACAGATACGCAGTATTTT. Protein sequence: CASSPLAGFSTDTQYF.

The chain is built from TRBV6-6 and TRBJ1-2; D is possibly TRBD1 (5 bases). The CDR3 totals 15 residues. CDR1 is MNHNY and CDR2 is SVGAGI in the germline V gene (reference sequence). V lost 0 bases to trimming and J lost 0 bases, with 8 bases between them. CDR3 sequence reads: CASSYSSGPNYGYTF. The CDR3 DNA reads as TGTGCCAGCAGTTACTCGTCAGGGCCTAACTATGGCTACACCTTC.

Here the CDR3 DNA reads TGTGCCATCAGTCCGGACAGGGGCGGCACTGAAGCTTTCTTT. It encodes CAISPDRGGTEAFF. V is TRBV10-3 and J is TRBJ1-1, with 9 bases matching TRBD1. This CDR3 is built from 14 residues. The V segment lost 5 bases and the J segment 4 bases; nucleotides outside the gene matches: 5. Germline V CDR1 and CDR2: ENHRY, SYGVKD.

The genes are TRBV2 and TRBJ2-1, with 12 nucleotides matching TRBD2. Unmatched junction bases numbered 12, after V lost 7 bases and J lost 8 bases. Germline CDR1 SNHLY, CDR2 FYNNEI. The CDR3 covers 16 residues. CDR3 in amino acids: CASKLAGGPLMDEQFF. CDR3 DNA sequence: TGTGCCAGCAAACTAGCGGGAGGTCCGTTGATGGATGAGCAGTTCTTC.

This clone has a handful of counts. This chain joins TRBV6-5 and TRBJ2-7, with a possible D match to TRBD2 (6 bases). The germline V and J ends were trimmed by 3 bases and 6 bases, with 9 bases remaining between them. CDR1 is MNHEY and CDR2 is SVGAGI in the germline V gene. The length of the CDR3 is 12 residues. CDR3 coding DNA: TGTGCCAGCAGTTATTTCGGGGGCGAGCAGTACTTC. It yields the protein CASSYFGGEQYF.

The chain is built from TRBV2 and TRBJ2-2; weak D call: TRBD1 (5 bases). CDR1 is SNHLY and CDR2 is FYNNEI in the germline V gene. The CDR3 is 13 residues long. V was pared by 7 bases and J by 2 bases, with 8 bases between. The chain's CDR3 is CASTTANTGELFF. The CDR3 DNA reads TGTGCCAGCACGACAGCCAACACCGGGGAGCTGTTTTTT.

The chain combines TRBV5-1 with TRBJ1-1; the D gene is possibly TRBD1 (6 bases). This CDR3 has 15 amino acids. Trimming removed 2 bases from V and 4 bases from J, with 15 bases in between. CDR1 and CDR2 from the germline V gene are SGHRS and YFSETQ. DNA of the CDR3: TGCGCCAGCAGCTTACAAGGGGGTGGGACCACTGAAGCTTTCTTT. Protein sequence: CASSLQGGGTTEAFF.

This chain connects TRBV9 to TRBJ2-5, with D possibly TRBD2 on 6 matching bases. V lost 1 base to trimming and J lost 1 base, with 11 bases between them. The CDR3 length is 15 residues. Germline loops: CDR1 SGDLS, CDR2 YYNGEE. The CDR3: CASSVKAGLQETQYF. CDR3 in DNA: TGTGCCAGCAGCGTAAAGGCGGGACTCCAAGAGACCCAGTACTTC.

This clone has just one count. The chain links TRBV9 to TRBJ1-2; 10 positions agree with TRBD1. The CDR3 contains 14 residues. Germline V gene lookup returns CDR1 SGDLS and CDR2 YYNGEE. With 4 bases clipped from V and 6 bases from J, the junction kept 6 bases outside the gene matches. The CDR3 region has the DNA TGTGCCAGCAGCTTCTCCGGGACAGGGGATGGCTACACCTTC. This encodes CASSFSGTGDGYTF.

The chain is built from TRBV7-6 and TRBJ1-1; 8 bases line up with TRBD1. This CDR3 has 16 amino acids. The germline V gene encodes CDR1 SGHVS and CDR2 FNYEAQ. V gave up 6 bases and J gave up 4 bases; unmatched junction bases: 13. The CDR3 region has the DNA TGTGCCAGCAGTCCAGCGACAGGGGAATTTGGCACTGAAGCTTTCTTT. This translates into CASSPATGEFGTEAFF.

The gene calls are TRBV7-9 and TRBJ2-7; TRBD1 matches at 12 bases. Germline CDR1 and CDR2: SEHNR and FQNEAQ (reference sequence). J was trimmed by 4 bases and V by 5 bases; bases with no gene match: 9. CDR3 length equals 16 residues. CDR3 loop: CASSAPGQGAIYEQYF. CDR3 bases: TGTGCCAGCAGCGCCCCGGGACAGGGGGCTATATACGAGCAGTACTTC.

Only a few counts were recorded for this clone. This sequence joins TRBV7-8 and TRBJ1-5; TRBD1 aligns across 7 bases. The CDR3 loop spans 14 amino acids. V shed 2 bases and J 9 bases; nucleotides not matched to a gene: 7. Germline V gives CDR1 SGHVS, CDR2 FQNEAQ. CDR3 bases: TGTGCCAGCAGCTTAATTAAGGGGGCCGGGCCCCAGCATTTT. This encodes CASSLIKGAGPQHF.